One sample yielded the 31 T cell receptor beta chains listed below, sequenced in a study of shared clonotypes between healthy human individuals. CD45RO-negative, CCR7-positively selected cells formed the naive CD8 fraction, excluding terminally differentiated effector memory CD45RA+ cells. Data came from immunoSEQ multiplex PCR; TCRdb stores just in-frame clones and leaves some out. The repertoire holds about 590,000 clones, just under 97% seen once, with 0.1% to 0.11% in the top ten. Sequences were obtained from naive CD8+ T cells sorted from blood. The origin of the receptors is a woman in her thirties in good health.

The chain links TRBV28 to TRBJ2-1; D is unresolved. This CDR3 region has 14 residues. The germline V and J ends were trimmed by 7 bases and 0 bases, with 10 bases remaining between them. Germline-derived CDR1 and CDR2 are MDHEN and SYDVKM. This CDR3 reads CASKTVLSYNEQFF. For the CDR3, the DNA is TGTGCCAGCAAAACGGTCCTCTCCTACAATGAGCAGTTCTTC.

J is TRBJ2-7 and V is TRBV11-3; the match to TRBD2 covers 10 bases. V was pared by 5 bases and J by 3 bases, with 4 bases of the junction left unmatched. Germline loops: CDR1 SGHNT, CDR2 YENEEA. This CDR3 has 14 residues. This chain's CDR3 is CASSAGLANYEQYF. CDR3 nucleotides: TGTGCCAGCAGCGCGGGACTAGCGAACTACGAGCAGTACTTC. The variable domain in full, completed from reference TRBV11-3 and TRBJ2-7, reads EAGVVQSPRYKIIEKKQPVAFWCNPISGHNTLYWYLQNLGQGPELLIRYENEEAVDDSQLPKDRFSAERLKGVDSTLKIQPAELGDSAVYLCASSAGLANYEQYFGPGTRLTVT.

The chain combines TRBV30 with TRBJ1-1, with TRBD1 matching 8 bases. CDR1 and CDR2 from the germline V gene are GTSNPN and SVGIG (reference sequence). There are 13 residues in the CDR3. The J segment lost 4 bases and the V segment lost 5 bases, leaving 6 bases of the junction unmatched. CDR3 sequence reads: CAWDADRGTEAFF. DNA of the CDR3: TGTGCCTGGGACGCCGACAGGGGCACTGAAGCTTTCTTT.

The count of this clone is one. DNA of the CDR3: TGCGCCAGCAGCCAAGAGTCGGGGGCGAAGACCCAGTACTTC. Its protein is CASSQESGAKTQYF. The chain links TRBV4-1 to TRBJ2-5; D assignment may be TRBD1 or TRBD2 (6 bases each). The CDR3 has 14 residues. The V end lost 0 bases, the J end lost 6 bases, and 11 bases lay between the germline ends. In germline, CDR1 is MGHRA, CDR2 YSYEKL.

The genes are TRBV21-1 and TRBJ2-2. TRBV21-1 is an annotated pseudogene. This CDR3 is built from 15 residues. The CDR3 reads CASGDHDVGSGELFF. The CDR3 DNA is TGTGCCAGCGGAGACCACGACGTGGGGTCCGGGGAGCTGTTTTTT.

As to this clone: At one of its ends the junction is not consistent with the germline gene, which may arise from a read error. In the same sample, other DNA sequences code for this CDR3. The CDR3 spells CASCPRGNTIYF. The CDR3 nucleotides read TGTGCCAGCTGTCCCAGGGGAAACACTATATATTTT. The chain carries TRBV27 and TRBJ1-3; D possibly corresponds to TRBD1 (6 bases). The CDR3 covers 12 residues. CDR1 and CDR2 (germline): MNHEY, SMNVEV (reference sequence).

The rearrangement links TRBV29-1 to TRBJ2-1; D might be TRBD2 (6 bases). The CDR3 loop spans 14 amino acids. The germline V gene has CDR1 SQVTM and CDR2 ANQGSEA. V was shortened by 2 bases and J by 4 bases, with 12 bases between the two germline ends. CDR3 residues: CSVEPEGRYNEQFF. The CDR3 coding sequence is TGCAGCGTTGAACCGGAGGGCCGGTACAATGAGCAGTTCTTC.

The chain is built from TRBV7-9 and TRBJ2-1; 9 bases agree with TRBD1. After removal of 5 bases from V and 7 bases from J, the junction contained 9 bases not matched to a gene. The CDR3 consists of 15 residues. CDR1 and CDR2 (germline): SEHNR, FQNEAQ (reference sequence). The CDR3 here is CASSLGQGTSNEQFF. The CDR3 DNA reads TGTGCCAGCAGCCTAGGACAGGGGACGTCGAATGAGCAGTTCTTC.

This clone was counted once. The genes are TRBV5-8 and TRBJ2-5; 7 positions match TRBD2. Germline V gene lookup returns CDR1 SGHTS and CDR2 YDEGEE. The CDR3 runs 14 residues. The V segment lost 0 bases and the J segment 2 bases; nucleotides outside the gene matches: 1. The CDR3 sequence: CASSLVGLQETQYF. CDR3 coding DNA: TGTGCCAGCAGCTTGGTGGGACTACAAGAGACCCAGTACTTC.

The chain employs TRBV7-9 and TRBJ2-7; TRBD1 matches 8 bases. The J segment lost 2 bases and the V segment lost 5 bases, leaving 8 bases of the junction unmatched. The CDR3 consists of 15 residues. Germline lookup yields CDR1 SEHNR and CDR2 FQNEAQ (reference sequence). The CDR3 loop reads CASSPGQGIPYEQYF. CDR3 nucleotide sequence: TGTGCCAGCAGCCCTGGACAGGGCATTCCCTACGAGCAGTACTTC.

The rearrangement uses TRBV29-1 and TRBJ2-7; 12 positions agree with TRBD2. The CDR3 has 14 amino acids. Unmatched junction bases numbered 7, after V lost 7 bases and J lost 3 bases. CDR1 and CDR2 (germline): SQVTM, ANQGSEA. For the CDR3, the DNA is TGCAGCGCCGAAGCGACTAGCGGGAGCTACGAGCAGTACTTC. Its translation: CSAEATSGSYEQYF.

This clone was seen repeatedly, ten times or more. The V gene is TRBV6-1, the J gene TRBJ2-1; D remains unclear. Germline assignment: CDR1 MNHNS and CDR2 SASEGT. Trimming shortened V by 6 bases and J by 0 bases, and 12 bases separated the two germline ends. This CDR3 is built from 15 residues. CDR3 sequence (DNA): TGTGCCAGCAGAGAGCAGGAGTTCTCCTACAATGAGCAGTTCTTC. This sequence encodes CASREQEFSYNEQFF.

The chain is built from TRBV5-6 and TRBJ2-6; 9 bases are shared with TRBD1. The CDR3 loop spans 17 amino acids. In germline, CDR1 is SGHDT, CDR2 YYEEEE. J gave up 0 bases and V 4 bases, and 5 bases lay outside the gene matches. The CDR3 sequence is CASSRGQGSSGANVLTF. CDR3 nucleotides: TGTGCCAGCAGCCGCGGACAGGGGAGCTCTGGGGCCAACGTCCTGACTTTC. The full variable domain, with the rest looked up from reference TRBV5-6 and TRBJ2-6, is DAGVTQSPTHLIKTRGQQVTLRCSPKSGHDTVSWYQQALGQGPQFIFQYYEEEERQRGNFPDRFSGHQFPNYSSELNVNALLLGDSALYLCASSRGQGSSGANVLTFGAGSRLTVL.

Here the CDR3 reads CASSPETGLGETQYF. CDR3 bases: TGTGCCAGCAGCCCTGAGACAGGGCTAGGAGAGACCCAGTACTTC. The chain carries TRBV11-2 and TRBJ2-5, with TRBD1 identical over 7 bases. The germline CDR1 and CDR2 sequences are SGHAT and FQNNGV. The CDR3 extends over 15 amino acids. The V gene end was trimmed by 5 bases and the J gene end by 4 bases; junction bases not matched to a gene: 10.

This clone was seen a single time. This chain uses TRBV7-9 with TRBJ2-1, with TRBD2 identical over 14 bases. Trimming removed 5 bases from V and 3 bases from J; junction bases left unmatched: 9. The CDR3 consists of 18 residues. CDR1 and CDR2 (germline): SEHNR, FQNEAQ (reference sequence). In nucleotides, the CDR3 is TGTGCCAGCAGCACGACTAGCGGGAGGGCTCCCGACTACAATGAGCAGTTCTTC. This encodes CASSTTSGRAPDYNEQFF.

The CDR3 protein is CASSTWTGSYEQYF. DNA of the CDR3: TGTGCCAGCAGCACCTGGACAGGCTCCTACGAGCAGTACTTC. The genes are TRBV5-5 and TRBJ2-7, with 7 bases aligning to TRBD1. CDR1 is SGHKS, CDR2 YYEKEE, per germline (reference sequence). This CDR3 has 14 residues. The V and J ends lost 4 bases and 0 bases, in that order; junction bases with no gene match: 4.

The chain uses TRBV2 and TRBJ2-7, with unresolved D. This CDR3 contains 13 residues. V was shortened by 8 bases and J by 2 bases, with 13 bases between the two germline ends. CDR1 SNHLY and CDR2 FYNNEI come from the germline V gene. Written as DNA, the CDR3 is TGTGCCAGCTCAGAAGTAAACCCCTACGAGCAGTACTTC. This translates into CASSEVNPYEQYF.

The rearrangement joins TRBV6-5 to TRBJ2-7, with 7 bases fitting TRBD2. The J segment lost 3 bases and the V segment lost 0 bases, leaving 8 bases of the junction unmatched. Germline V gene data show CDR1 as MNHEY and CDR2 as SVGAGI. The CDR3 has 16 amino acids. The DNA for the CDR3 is TGTGCCAGCAGTTACTCTCTAGCGGAATACAACTACGAGCAGTACTTC. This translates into CASSYSLAEYNYEQYF.

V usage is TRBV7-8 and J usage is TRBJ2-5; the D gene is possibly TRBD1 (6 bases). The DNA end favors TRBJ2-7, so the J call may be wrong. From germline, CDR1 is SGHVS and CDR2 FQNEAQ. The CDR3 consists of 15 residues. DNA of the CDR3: TGTGCCAGCAGCCCATGGACAGTGCGATTCTACGAGCAGTACTTC. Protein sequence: CASSPWTVRFYEQYF.

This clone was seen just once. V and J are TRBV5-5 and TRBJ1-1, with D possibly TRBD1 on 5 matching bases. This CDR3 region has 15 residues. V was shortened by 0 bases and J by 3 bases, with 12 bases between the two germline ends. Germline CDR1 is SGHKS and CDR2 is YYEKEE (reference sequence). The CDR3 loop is CASSLEDGGYTEAFF. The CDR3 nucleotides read TGTGCCAGCAGCTTGGAGGACGGGGGGTACACTGAAGCTTTCTTT.

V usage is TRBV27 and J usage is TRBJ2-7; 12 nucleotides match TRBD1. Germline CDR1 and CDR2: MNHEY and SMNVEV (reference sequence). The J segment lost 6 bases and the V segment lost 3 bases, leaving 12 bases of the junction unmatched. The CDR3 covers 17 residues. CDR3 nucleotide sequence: TGTGCCAGCAGTTTCCAAAGTCCCGGGACAGGGGGCTTCGAGCAGTACTTC. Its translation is CASSFQSPGTGGFEQYF.

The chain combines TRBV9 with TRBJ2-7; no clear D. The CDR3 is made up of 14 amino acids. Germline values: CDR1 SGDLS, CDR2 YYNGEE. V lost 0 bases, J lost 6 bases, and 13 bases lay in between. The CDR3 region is CASSVGKWASEQYF. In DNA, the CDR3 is TGTGCCAGCAGCGTAGGGAAATGGGCGTCCGAGCAGTACTTC. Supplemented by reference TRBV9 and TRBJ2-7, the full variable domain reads DSGVTQTPKHLITATGQRVTLRCSPRSGDLSVYWYQQSLDQGLQFLIQYYNGEERAKGNILERFSAQQFPDLHSELNLSSLELGDSALYFCASSVGKWASEQYFGPGTRLTVT.

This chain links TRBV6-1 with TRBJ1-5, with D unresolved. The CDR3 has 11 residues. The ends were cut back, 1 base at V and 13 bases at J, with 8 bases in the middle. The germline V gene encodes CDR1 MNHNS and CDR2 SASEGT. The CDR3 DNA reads TGTGCCAGCAGTGAAGATGGCCCGCAGCATTTT. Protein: CASSEDGPQHF.

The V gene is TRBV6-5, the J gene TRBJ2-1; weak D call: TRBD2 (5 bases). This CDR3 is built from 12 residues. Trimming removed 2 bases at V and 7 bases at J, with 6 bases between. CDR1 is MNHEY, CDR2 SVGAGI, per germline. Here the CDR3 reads CASSYRENEQFF. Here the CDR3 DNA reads TGTGCCAGCAGTTACAGGGAGAATGAGCAGTTCTTC.

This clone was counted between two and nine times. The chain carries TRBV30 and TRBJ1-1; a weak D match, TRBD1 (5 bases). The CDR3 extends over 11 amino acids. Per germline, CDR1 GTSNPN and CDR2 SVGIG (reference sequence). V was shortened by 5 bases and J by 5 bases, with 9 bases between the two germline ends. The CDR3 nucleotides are TGTGCCTGGGGTCAGGGAACTGAAGCTTTCTTT. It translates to CAWGQGTEAFF.

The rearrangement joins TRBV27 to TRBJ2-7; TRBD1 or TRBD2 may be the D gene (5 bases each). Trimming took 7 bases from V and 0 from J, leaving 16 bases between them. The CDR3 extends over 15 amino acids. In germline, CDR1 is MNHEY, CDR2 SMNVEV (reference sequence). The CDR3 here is CASTPGPSSSYEQYF. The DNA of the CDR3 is TGTGCCAGCACTCCGGGACCTTCTAGCTCCTACGAGCAGTACTTC.

The CDR3, as DNA: TGTGCCAGCAGTCAGAGGGGCGCGGGGTACGAGCAGTACTTC. Encoded protein: CASSQRGAGYEQYF. The chain joins TRBV27 to TRBJ2-5; TRBD2 is a possible D gene (6 bases). The end of the DNA is better explained by TRBJ2-7, so the J call may be wrong. CDR3 size: 14 residues. CDR1 MNHEY and CDR2 SMNVEV come from the germline V gene (reference sequence).

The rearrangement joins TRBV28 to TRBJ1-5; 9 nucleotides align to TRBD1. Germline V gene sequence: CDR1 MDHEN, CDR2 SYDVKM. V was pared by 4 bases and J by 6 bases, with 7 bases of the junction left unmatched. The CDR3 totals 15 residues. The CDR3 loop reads CASSSTGQGSQPQHF. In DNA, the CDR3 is TGTGCCAGCAGTTCAACGGGACAGGGAAGTCAGCCCCAGCATTTT.

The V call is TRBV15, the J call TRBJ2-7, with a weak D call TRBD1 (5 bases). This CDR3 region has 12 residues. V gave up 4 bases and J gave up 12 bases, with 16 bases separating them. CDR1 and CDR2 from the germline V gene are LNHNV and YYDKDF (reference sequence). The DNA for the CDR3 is TGTGCCACCAGCACCGCATCAGGGTTTCTGTACTTC. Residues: CATSTASGFLYF. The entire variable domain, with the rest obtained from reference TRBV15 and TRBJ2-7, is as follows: DAMVIQNPRYQVTQFGKPVTLSCSQTLNHNVMYWYQQKSSQAPKLLFHYYDKDFNNEADTPDNFQSRRPNTSFCFLDIRSPGLGDTAMYLCATSTASGFLYFGPGTRLTVT.

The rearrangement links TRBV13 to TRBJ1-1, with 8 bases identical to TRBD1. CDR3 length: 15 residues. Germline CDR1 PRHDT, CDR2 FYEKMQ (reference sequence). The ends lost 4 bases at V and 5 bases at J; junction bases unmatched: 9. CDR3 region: CASSSGQGKLTEAFF. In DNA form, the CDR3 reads TGTGCCAGCAGCTCAGGACAGGGTAAGTTGACTGAAGCTTTCTTT.

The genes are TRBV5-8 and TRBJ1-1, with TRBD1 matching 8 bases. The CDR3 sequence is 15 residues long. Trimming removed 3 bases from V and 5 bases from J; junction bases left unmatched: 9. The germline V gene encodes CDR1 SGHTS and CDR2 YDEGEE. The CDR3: CASSSFLDRVTEAFF. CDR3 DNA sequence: TGTGCCAGCAGCTCTTTCTTGGACAGGGTTACTGAAGCTTTCTTT.